This TCR beta chain was obtained from a study of T cell repertoires in cytomegalovirus infection. As for the study in general: Selected CMV epitopes included recently identified HLA-C-restricted ones as well as well-studied HLA-B-restricted ones. Matching HLA type and CMV infection were both indicated by public TCR beta signatures.

Study outcomes and limitations: Cumulative public TCR beta family frequency identified CMV carriers with the relevant HLA. HLA-C-restricted, CMV-specific TCR beta clonotypes were dominant ex vivo.

TCRdb processed the reads anew with MiXCR; each CDR3 protein has one entry. The profile shows about 890,000 distinct CDR3 sequences, around 29% of them singletons. Trimming removed 1 base from V and 4 bases from J, with 10 bases in between. Germline V gene sequence: CDR1 MGHDK, CDR2 SYGVNS. The length of the CDR3 is 15 residues. This clonotype occurred a few times. What it binds is not known. The V call is TRBV25-1, the J call TRBJ2-2; TRBD1 might be the D (6 bases). The clonotype was recovered from a human donor in good health (CMV status not recorded). Some clones in this sample may be carry-over from other donors' samples. The sequencing used cultured CD8+ T cells from PBMCs, collected from culture after CMV antigen stimulation. CDR3: CASSELGQATGELFF. The CDR3 nucleotides read TGTGCCAGCAGTGAATTGGGACAAGCCACCGGGGAGCTGTTTTTT.